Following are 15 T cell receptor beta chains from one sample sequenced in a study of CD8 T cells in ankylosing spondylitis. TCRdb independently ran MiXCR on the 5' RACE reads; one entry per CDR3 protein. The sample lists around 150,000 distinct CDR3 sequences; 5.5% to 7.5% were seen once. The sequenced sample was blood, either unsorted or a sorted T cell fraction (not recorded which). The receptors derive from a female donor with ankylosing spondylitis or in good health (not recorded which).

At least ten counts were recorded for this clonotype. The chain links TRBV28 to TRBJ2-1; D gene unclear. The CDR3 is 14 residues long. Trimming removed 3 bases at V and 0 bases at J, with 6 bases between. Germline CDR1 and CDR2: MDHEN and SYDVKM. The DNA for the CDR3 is TGTGCCAGCAGTTTCGAGAGCTCCTACAATGAGCAGTTCTTC. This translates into CASSFESSYNEQFF.

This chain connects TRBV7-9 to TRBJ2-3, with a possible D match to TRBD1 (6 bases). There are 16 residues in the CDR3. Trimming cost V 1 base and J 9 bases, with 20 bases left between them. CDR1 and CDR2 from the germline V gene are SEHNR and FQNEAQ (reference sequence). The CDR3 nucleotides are TGTGCCAGCAGCTTAGATCAGATTGGGGGCGCAGGAACGCAGTATTTT. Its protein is CASSLDQIGGAGTQYF. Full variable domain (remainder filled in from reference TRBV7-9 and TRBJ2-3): DTGVSQNPRHKITKRGQNVTFRCDPISEHNRLYWYRQTLGQGPEFLTYFQNEAQLEKSRLLSDRFSAERPKGSFSTLEIQRTEQGDSAMYLCASSLDQIGGAGTQYFGPGTRLTVL.

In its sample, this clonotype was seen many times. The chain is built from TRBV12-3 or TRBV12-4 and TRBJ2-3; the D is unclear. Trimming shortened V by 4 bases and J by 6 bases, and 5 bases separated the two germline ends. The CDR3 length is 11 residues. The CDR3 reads CASSSDDTQYF. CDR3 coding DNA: TGTGCCAGCAGTTCCGACGATACGCAGTATTTT.

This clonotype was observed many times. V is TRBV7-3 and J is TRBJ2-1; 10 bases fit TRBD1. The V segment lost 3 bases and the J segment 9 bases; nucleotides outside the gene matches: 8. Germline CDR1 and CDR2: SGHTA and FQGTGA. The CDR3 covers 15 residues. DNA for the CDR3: TGTGCCAGCAGCTTGGGGACAGGGGACGTGAGTGAGCAGTTCTTC. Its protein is CASSLGTGDVSEQFF. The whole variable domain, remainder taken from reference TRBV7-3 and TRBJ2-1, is GAGVSQTPSNKVTEKGKYVELRCDPISGHTALYWYRQSLGQGPEFLIYFQGTGAADDSGLPNDRFFAVRPEGSVSTLKIQRTERGDSAVYLCASSLGTGDVSEQFFGPGTRLTVL.

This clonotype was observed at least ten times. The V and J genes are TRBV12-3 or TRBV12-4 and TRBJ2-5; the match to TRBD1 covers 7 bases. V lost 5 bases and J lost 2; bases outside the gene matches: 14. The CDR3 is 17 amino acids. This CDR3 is CASSPARSGTVQETQYF. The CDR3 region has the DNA TGTGCCAGCAGTCCCGCTAGGTCCGGGACAGTACAAGAGACCCAGTACTTC.

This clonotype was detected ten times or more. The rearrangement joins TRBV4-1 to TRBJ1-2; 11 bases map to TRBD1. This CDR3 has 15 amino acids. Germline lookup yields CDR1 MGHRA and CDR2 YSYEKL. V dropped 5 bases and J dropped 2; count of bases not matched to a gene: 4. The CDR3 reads CASSARTGGNYGYTF. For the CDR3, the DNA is TGCGCCAGCAGCGCGCGGACAGGGGGCAACTATGGCTACACCTTC.

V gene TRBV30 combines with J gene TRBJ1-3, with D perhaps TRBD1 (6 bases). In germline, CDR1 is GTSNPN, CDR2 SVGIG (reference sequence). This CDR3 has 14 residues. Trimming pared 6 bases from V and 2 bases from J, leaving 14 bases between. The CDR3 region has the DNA TGTGCCTGCCCCGGGACACAGACTGGAAACACCATATATTTT. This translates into CACPGTQTGNTIYF.

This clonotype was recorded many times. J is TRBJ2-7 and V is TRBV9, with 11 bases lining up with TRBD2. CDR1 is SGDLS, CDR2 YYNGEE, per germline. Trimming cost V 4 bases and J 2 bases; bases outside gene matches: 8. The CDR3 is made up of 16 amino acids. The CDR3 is CASSTQGTSGTYEQYF. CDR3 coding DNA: TGTGCCAGCAGCACCCAAGGGACTAGCGGAACCTACGAGCAGTACTTC. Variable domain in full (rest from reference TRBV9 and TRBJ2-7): DSGVTQTPKHLITATGQRVTLRCSPRSGDLSVYWYQQSLDQGLQFLIQYYNGEERAKGNILERFSAQQFPDLHSELNLSSLELGDSALYFCASSTQGTSGTYEQYFGPGTRLTVT.

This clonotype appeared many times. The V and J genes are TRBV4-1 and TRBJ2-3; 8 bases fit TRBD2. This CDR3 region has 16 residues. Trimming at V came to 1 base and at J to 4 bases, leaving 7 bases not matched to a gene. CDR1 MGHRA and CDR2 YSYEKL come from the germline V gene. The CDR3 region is CASSQVAGGRADTQYF. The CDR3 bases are TGCGCCAGCAGCCAAGTTGCGGGGGGCCGAGCAGATACGCAGTATTTT.

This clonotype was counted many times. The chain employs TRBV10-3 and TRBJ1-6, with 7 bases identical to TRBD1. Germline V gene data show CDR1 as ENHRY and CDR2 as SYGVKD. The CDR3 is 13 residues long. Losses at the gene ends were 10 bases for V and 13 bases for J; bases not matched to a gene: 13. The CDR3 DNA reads TGTGCCACCTTCCCGACAGGGTTTTCTCCCCTCCACTTT. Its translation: CATFPTGFSPLHF.

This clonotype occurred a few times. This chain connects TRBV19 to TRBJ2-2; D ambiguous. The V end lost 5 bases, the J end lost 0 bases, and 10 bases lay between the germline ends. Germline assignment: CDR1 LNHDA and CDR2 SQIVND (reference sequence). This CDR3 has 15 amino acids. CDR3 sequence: CASSGRTANTGELFF. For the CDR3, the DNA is TGTGCCAGTAGTGGAAGAACGGCGAACACCGGGGAGCTGTTTTTT.

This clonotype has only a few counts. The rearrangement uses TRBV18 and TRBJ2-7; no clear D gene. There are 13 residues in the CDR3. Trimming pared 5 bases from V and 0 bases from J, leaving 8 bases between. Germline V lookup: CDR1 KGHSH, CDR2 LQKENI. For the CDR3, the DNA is TGTGCCAGCTCATCGATGAGCTCCTACGAGCAGTACTTC. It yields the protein CASSSMSSYEQYF. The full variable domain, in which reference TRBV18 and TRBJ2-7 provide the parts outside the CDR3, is NAGVMQNPRHLVRRRGQEARLRCSPMKGHSHVYWYRQLPEEGLKFMVYLQKENIIDESGMPKERFSAEFPKEGPSILRIQQVVRGDSAAYFCASSSMSSYEQYFGPGTRLTVT.

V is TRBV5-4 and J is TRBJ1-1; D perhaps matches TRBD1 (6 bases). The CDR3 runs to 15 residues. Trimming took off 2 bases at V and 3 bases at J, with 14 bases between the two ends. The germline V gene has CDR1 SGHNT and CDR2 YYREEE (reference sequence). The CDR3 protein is CASSLQGVEHTEAFF. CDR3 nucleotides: TGTGCCAGCAGCTTACAGGGTGTAGAGCACACTGAAGCTTTCTTT. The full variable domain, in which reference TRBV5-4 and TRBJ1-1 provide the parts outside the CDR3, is ETGVTQSPTHLIKTRGQQVTLRCSSQSGHNTVSWYQQALGQGPQFIFQYYREEENGRGNFPPRFSGLQFPNYSSELNVNALELDDSALYLCASSLQGVEHTEAFFGQGTRLTVV.

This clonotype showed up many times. The CDR3 sequence: CASTAGGVQSPLHF. For the CDR3, the DNA is TGTGCCAGCACCGCCGGCGGGGTGCAATCACCCCTCCACTTT. This rearrangement joins TRBV12-3 or TRBV12-4 to TRBJ1-6, with D unresolved. V dropped 7 bases and J dropped 10 bases, with 17 bases sitting between them. The CDR3 totals 14 residues.

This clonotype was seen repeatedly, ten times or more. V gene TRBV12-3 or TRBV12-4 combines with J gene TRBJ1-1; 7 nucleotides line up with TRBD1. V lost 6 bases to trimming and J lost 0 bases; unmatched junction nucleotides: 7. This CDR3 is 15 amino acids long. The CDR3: CASSPTGSMNTEAFF. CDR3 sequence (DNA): TGTGCCAGCAGCCCGACAGGGTCTATGAACACTGAAGCTTTCTTT.